This is a list of T cell receptor beta chains from one sample in a study of T-cell reconstitution after alpha-beta-depleted transplantation in children. TCRdb passed the PCR reads through MiXCR, listing each CDR3 protein once. Among 150,000 to 250,000 distinct CDR3 sequences listed, approximately 15% were seen once. Specimen: PBMCs from the stem cell graft donor, collected from the stem cell graft. The receptors shown here come from a human donor who donated a stem cell graft to a child with acute lymphoblastic leukemia. The CDR3 runs from the conserved cysteine through the conserved F or W. D genes are given only for firm matches. The listing skips clone size in some rows; elsewhere it reads once, few, many or a size class.

abundance,j_gene,v_gene,d_gene,CDR3aa,CDR3nt
-,TRBJ2-6,TRBV5-1,-,CASSLVGVGANVLTF,TGCGCCAGCAGCTTGGTTGGGGTCGGGGCCAACGTCCTGACTTTC
many,TRBJ2-1,TRBV7-6,TRBD2,CASSDPGLAGGPGEQFF,TGTGCCAGCAGCGACCCGGGACTAGCGGGAGGGCCCGGTGAGCAGTTCTTC
-,TRBJ1-6,TRBV10-3,-,CAISDQANSPLHF,TGTGCCATCAGTGATCAGGCTAATTCACCCCTCCACTTT
many,TRBJ2-1,TRBV11-1,TRBD2,CASSLRTSGRAYNEQFF,TGTGCCAGCAGCCTGCGGACTAGCGGGAGGGCCTACAATGAGCAGTTCTTC
once,TRBJ1-2,TRBV3-1,TRBD1,CASSQGQGSKGYTF,TGTGCCAGCAGCCAAGGACAGGGATCAAAGGGCTACACCTTC
many,TRBJ2-1,TRBV20-1,-,CSAPPGWGESYNEQFF,TGCAGTGCTCCCCCGGGGTGGGGAGAGTCCTACAATGAGCAGTTCTTC
many,TRBJ2-1,TRBV10-2,-,CASSGGSGSYNEQFF,TGCGCCAGCAGTGGGGGTAGCGGCTCCTACAATGAGCAGTTCTTC
many,TRBJ2-1,TRBV25-1,-,CASSEFGGGNEQFF,TGTGCCAGCAGTGAATTCGGGGGAGGCAATGAGCAGTTCTTC
many,TRBJ2-7,TRBV6-1,-,CASSELLGTGGNSYEQYF,TGTGCCAGCAGTGAACTACTAGGGACTGGAGGGAACAGCTACGAGCAGTACTTC
many,TRBJ2-2,TRBV7-9,-,CASSYDSLGTGELFF,TGTGCCAGCAGCTACGACAGTCTGGGGACCGGGGAGCTGTTTTTT
-,TRBJ1-1,TRBV10-3,-,CAISDRLLNTEAFF,TGTGCCATCAGTGACAGACTACTGAACACTGAAGCTTTCTTT
few,TRBJ2-7,TRBV7-6,TRBD1,CASSSTGGPSGEQYF,TGTGCCAGCAGCTCGACAGGGGGCCCCTCGGGGGAGCAGTACTTC
many,TRBJ2-3,TRBV6-2/TRBV6-3,-,CASPPDYAVTDTQYF,TGTGCCAGCCCCCCGGATTACGCGGTCACAGATACGCAGTATTTT
once,TRBJ2-2,TRBV5-4,TRBD1,CASGRQGAGTGELFF,TGTGCCAGCGGACGACAGGGGGCTGGAACCGGGGAGCTGTTTTTT
many,TRBJ1-2,TRBV12-3/TRBV12-4,TRBD1,CASSPQRGHGYTF,TGTGCCAGCAGTCCCCAGAGGGGGCATGGCTACACCTTC
-,TRBJ2-3,TRBV2,-,CTSSFLIRGTFTTDTQYF,TGTACCAGCAGTTTTTTAATAAGGGGGACTTTCACCACAGATACGCAGTATTTT
many,TRBJ2-3,TRBV24-1,-,CATLRGSAVKDTQYF,TGTGCCACCTTGAGGGGGAGTGCGGTTAAAGATACGCAGTATTTT
many,TRBJ2-7,TRBV12-3/TRBV12-4,-,CASTGNGRYEQYF,TGTGCCAGCACCGGAAACGGACGATACGAGCAGTACTTC
many,TRBJ2-7,TRBV12-3/TRBV12-4,-,CASSPGARRYEQYF,TGTGCCAGCAGCCCCGGAGCTCGGCGGTACGAGCAGTACTTC
many,TRBJ1-4,TRBV25-1,TRBD1,CASSDVTGNEKLFF,TGTGCCAGCAGTGATGTGACAGGGAACGAAAAACTGTTTTTT
-,TRBJ2-1,TRBV24-1,TRBD2,CATSDHPTSGRNEQFF,TGTGCCACCAGTGATCACCCGACTAGCGGGAGAAATGAGCAGTTCTTC
many,TRBJ1-4,TRBV7-2,TRBD1,CASRSTGEAEKLFF,TGTGCCAGCAGATCGACAGGGGAGGCGGAAAAACTGTTTTTT
many,TRBJ2-5,TRBV29-1,-,CSAISALQETQYF,TGCAGCGCCATATCGGCCCTCCAAGAGACCCAGTACTTC
many,TRBJ1-3,TRBV5-6,-,CASSPSVGNTIYF,TGTGCCAGCAGCCCGTCCGTTGGAAACACCATATATTTT
-,TRBJ2-3,TRBV30,TRBD2,CAWGLGTQYF,TGTGCCTGGGGACTAGGTACGCAGTATTTT
many,TRBJ2-1,TRBV5-1,TRBD2,CASSRGLAGGYNEQFF,TGCGCCAGCAGCCGGGGACTAGCGGGAGGCTACAATGAGCAGTTCTTC
many,TRBJ2-7,TRBV12-3/TRBV12-4,-,CASRSIRTIGEQYF,TGTGCCAGCAGATCTATCCGGACTATAGGCGAGCAGTACTTC
-,TRBJ2-7,TRBV6-2/TRBV6-3,TRBD2,CASSYSTSAYEQYF,TGTGCCAGCAGTTACTCCACTAGCGCCTACGAGCAGTACTTC
many,TRBJ2-3,TRBV20-1,TRBD2,CSATLAGVTTDTQYF,TGCAGTGCTACTTTAGCGGGAGTTACCACAGATACGCAGTATTTT
many,TRBJ1-1,TRBV5-5,TRBD1,CASSRNRGEAFF,TGTGCCAGCAGCCGTAACAGGGGTGAAGCTTTCTTT
many,TRBJ1-1,TRBV12-3/TRBV12-4,-,CASRPLTGGMNTEAFF,TGTGCCAGCAGACCTTTGACAGGTGGAATGAACACTGAAGCTTTCTTT
many,TRBJ2-7,TRBV14,TRBD2,CASSLQLAGGVGEQYF,TGTGCCAGCAGCCTACAACTAGCGGGAGGTGTTGGGGAGCAGTACTTC
-,TRBJ2-7,TRBV6-1,TRBD2,CASSQRTSARYEQYF,TGTGCCAGCAGCCAAAGGACTAGCGCACGATACGAGCAGTACTTC
many,TRBJ2-3,TRBV5-5,TRBD2,CASSLGGTSVDTQYF,TGTGCCAGCAGCTTGGGCGGGACTAGTGTAGATACGCAGTATTTT
-,TRBJ2-7,TRBV11-2,-,CASSSGKGEQYF,TGTGCCAGCAGCTCTGGCAAAGGCGAGCAGTACTTC
many,TRBJ1-1,TRBV20-1,-,CSAREGLTDTEAFF,TGCAGTGCTAGAGAGGGGCTTACGGACACTGAAGCTTTCTTT
many,TRBJ2-3,TRBV5-1,TRBD2,CASSTGTSGSNRDTQYF,TGCGCCAGCAGCACCGGGACTAGCGGGAGCAATCGGGATACGCAGTATTTT
many,TRBJ2-7,TRBV5-1,-,CASSLADTKGGTLPYEQYF,TGCGCCAGCAGCTTGGCCGACACGAAAGGCGGAACCCTTCCCTACGAGCAGTACTTC
few,TRBJ2-3,TRBV5-1,TRBD2,CASSPGTSGRAEKTDTQYF,TGCGCCAGCAGCCCCGGGACTAGCGGGAGGGCCGAGAAGACAGATACGCAGTATTTT
many,TRBJ1-1,TRBV20-1,-,CSARDPSTGSAEAFF,TGCAGTGCTAGAGATCCCTCTACAGGGTCGGCTGAAGCTTTCTTT
many,TRBJ2-3,TRBV24-1,-,CATSFEDTQYF,TGTGCCACCAGTTTTGAAGATACGCAGTATTTT
-,TRBJ2-2,TRBV12-3/TRBV12-4,TRBD1,CASSLPTGGKGTGELFF,TGTGCCAGCAGTTTACCCACAGGGGGGAAGGGCACCGGGGAGCTGTTTTTT
many,TRBJ1-2,TRBV28,-,CASRKSGHYGYTF,TGTGCCAGCAGAAAATCCGGACACTATGGCTACACCTTC
many,TRBJ2-5,TRBV29-1,TRBD1,CSVARDSGQETQYF,TGCAGCGTTGCCCGGGACAGTGGACAAGAGACCCAGTACTTC
few,TRBJ1-5,TRBV5-1,-,CASSLGDDQPQHF,TGCGCCAGCAGCTTGGGGGATGATCAGCCCCAGCATTTT
many,TRBJ2-7,TRBV25-1,-,CASSEWEAGTNEQYF,TGTGCCAGCAGTGAATGGGAAGCAGGGACCAACGAGCAGTACTTC
many,TRBJ2-6,TRBV3-1,-,CASSQGWQSLTF,TGTGCCAGCAGCCAAGGGTGGCAGTCCCTGACTTTC
many,TRBJ1-5,TRBV7-2,-,CASSLSKGGPQHF,TGTGCCAGCAGCTTATCCAAGGGAGGGCCCCAGCATTTT
many,TRBJ2-1,TRBV7-2,-,CASSLGILAWDNEQFF,TGTGCCAGCAGCTTAGGGATCCTAGCTTGGGACAATGAGCAGTTCTTC
-,TRBJ2-3,TRBV28,-,CASSLSTGVSTDTQYF,TGTGCCAGCAGTTTATCGACGGGGGTCAGCACAGATACGCAGTATTTT
many,TRBJ2-5,TRBV5-6,-,CASSLPGAVETQYF,TGTGCCAGCAGCCTTCCAGGGGCGGTGGAGACCCAGTACTTC
-,TRBJ2-1,TRBV11-2,TRBD2,CASRKPGLAIHEQFF,TGTGCCAGCAGAAAACCGGGACTAGCGATCCATGAGCAGTTCTTC